What follows are 30 T cell receptor beta chains derived from one specimen sequenced in a study of cytomegalovirus exposure and HLA in healthy donors. This PCR relied on a set of 60 Vbeta primers and 13 Jbeta primers. This table comes from immunoSEQ multiplex PCR, and its TCRdb copy is limited to in-frame clones, with some not included. The table lists 200,000 to 250,000 clones, almost 70% of them singletons. Sequencing was performed on PBMCs. The receptors were sampled from a man between 40 and 49 years old in good health and CMV-seropositive.

V and J are TRBV5-6 and TRBJ2-5; D is unclear. Per germline, CDR1 SGHDT and CDR2 YYEEEE. This CDR3 is 13 amino acids long. V gave up 2 bases and J gave up 1 base, with 6 bases separating them. CDR3 DNA sequence: TGTGCCAGCAGCTTCAGTCCCCAAGAGACCCAGTACTTC. It codes for CASSFSPQETQYF. Together with reference TRBV5-6 and TRBJ2-5, the CDR3 gives the full variable domain: DAGVTQSPTHLIKTRGQQVTLRCSPKSGHDTVSWYQQALGQGPQFIFQYYEEEERQRGNFPDRFSGHQFPNYSSELNVNALLLGDSALYLCASSFSPQETQYFGPGTRLLVL.

This clone has a single count. The same CDR3 also results from other DNA sequences found in this sample. The rearrangement uses TRBV10-3 and TRBJ1-5, with 7 bases fitting TRBD1. Germline-derived CDR1 and CDR2 are ENHRY and SYGVKD. V gave up 0 bases and J gave up 1 base; unmatched junction bases: 0. CDR3 size: 15 residues. The CDR3 here is CAISESGGSNQPQHF. DNA of the CDR3: TGTGCCATCAGTGAGTCAGGGGGCAGCAATCAGCCCCAGCATTTT.

This clone turned up a few times. The chain uses TRBV11-2 and TRBJ1-2; D remains ambiguous. The CDR3 runs to 15 residues. Per the germline V gene, CDR1 is SGHAT and CDR2 is FQNNGV. Trimming left V 1 base short and J 4 bases short, with 13 bases between. The CDR3 spells CASSLAGGGGYGYTF. CDR3 sequence (DNA): TGTGCCAGCAGCTTAGCGGGCGGAGGCGGCTATGGCTACACCTTC.

CDR3 DNA: TGTGCCAGCAGCTTAGACCAGGCTGGCTACACCTTC. Encoded protein: CASSLDQAGYTF. The rearrangement links TRBV7-8 to TRBJ1-2; no clear D. CDR1 is SGHVS, CDR2 FQNEAQ, per germline. Trimming took off 1 base at V and 7 bases at J, with 7 bases between the two ends. The CDR3 sequence is 12 residues long.

The gene calls are TRBV5-1 and TRBJ1-2; TRBD1 is a possible D gene (5 bases). V lost 4 bases to trimming and J lost 0 bases, with 22 bases between them. CDR1 SGHRS and CDR2 YFSETQ come from the germline V gene. This CDR3 is built from 18 residues. This chain's CDR3 is CASSRNPTEGRANYGYTF. For the CDR3, the DNA is TGCGCCAGCAGCCGGAATCCGACGGAGGGGAGGGCTAACTATGGCTACACCTTC.

Written as DNA, the CDR3 is TGTGCCAGCGTCGAGGCGGGAAGCTCCTACGAGCAGTACTTC. Its translation is CASVEAGSSYEQYF. The rearrangement uses TRBV28 and TRBJ2-7, with D possibly matching TRBD2 (6 bases). Germline V gene data show CDR1 as MDHEN and CDR2 as SYDVKM. V shed 8 bases and J shed 0 bases, with 14 bases lying between them. There are 14 residues in the CDR3.

J is TRBJ1-3 and V is TRBV9, with 8 nucleotides matching TRBD1. With 3 bases clipped from V and 2 bases from J, the junction kept 4 bases outside the gene matches. Germline V lookup: CDR1 SGDLS, CDR2 YYNGEE. This CDR3 spans 15 amino acids. The CDR3 nucleotides are TGTGCCAGCAGCGCCTCAGGGGGCGCTGGAAACACCATATATTTT. Amino acids: CASSASGGAGNTIYF.

This clone was seen once. One junction end disagrees with the germline gene, perhaps due to a read error. This specimen includes other DNA sequences encoding the same CDR3. The chain employs TRBV28 and TRBJ1-6; 7 bases are a match to TRBD1. The CDR3 has 17 amino acids. Germline assignment: CDR1 MDHEN and CDR2 SYDVKM. The CDR3 reads CASSIRQGSVYNSPLHF. CDR3 coding DNA: TGTGCTAGCAGTATACGACAGGGTTCAGTTTATAATTCACCCCTCCACTTT.

The rearrangement links TRBV19 to TRBJ2-2; maybe TRBD1 (6 bases). The CDR3 contains 16 residues. The V end lost 5 bases, the J end lost 0 bases, and 13 bases lay between the germline ends. Germline CDR1 is LNHDA and CDR2 is SQIVND (reference sequence). The CDR3: CASSQGFYANTGELFF. DNA for the CDR3: TGTGCCAGTAGTCAGGGGTTCTACGCGAACACCGGGGAGCTGTTTTTT.

This chain uses TRBV18 with TRBJ1-4; 8 bases match TRBD1. Germline V gene lookup returns CDR1 KGHSH and CDR2 LQKENI. The CDR3 spans 15 residues. Unmatched junction bases numbered 7, after V lost 2 bases and J lost 8 bases. Written as DNA, the CDR3 is TGTGCCAGCTCACCAAGAGCACAGGGGGGCGAAAAACTGTTTTTT. Translation gives CASSPRAQGGEKLFF.

The chain has TRBV7-9 and TRBJ1-2; D gene ambiguous. V lost 1 base and J lost 4, with 7 bases in between. CDR3 length equals 13 residues. Germline CDR1 SEHNR, CDR2 FQNEAQ (reference sequence). Written as DNA, the CDR3 is TGTGCCAGCAGCTTAGGGGCAGGCTATGGCTACACCTTC. Translation: CASSLGAGYGYTF.

The chain has TRBV9 and TRBJ2-5; D is possibly TRBD1 (6 bases). The germline V gene encodes CDR1 SGDLS and CDR2 YYNGEE. V gave up 0 bases and J gave up 5 bases, with 14 bases separating them. This CDR3 has 15 residues. CDR3 protein: CASSVGNRVPETQYF. The CDR3 DNA reads as TGTGCCAGCAGCGTAGGGAACAGGGTTCCTGAGACCCAGTACTTC.

V usage is TRBV4-2 and J usage is TRBJ1-5, with D possibly matching TRBD1 (5 bases). Germline V gives CDR1 LGHNA, CDR2 YNFKEQ. V was clipped by 0 bases and J by 7 bases, with 16 bases between them. The CDR3 is 16 amino acids. In nucleotides, the CDR3 is TGTGCCAGCAGCCAAGATCCCTCAGGGCTTAGGCAGCCCCAGCATTTT. Translation: CASSQDPSGLRQPQHF.

In nucleotides, the CDR3 is TGTGCCAGCAGCCGACGACAGGGGATTTATCTAAGTGAAAAACTGTTTTTT. Amino acids: CASSRRQGIYLSEKLFF. The chain uses TRBV11-3 and TRBJ1-4; the match to TRBD1 covers 8 bases. V shed 5 bases, J shed 7 bases, and the junction held 15 bases outside the gene matches. The CDR3 spans 17 residues. Looked up from germline, CDR1 is SGHNT and CDR2 is YENEEA.

The chain couples TRBV2 to TRBJ2-1; TRBD2 agrees at 7 bases. Germline V gene data show CDR1 as SNHLY and CDR2 as FYNNEI. There are 15 residues in the CDR3. After removal of 5 bases from V and 3 bases from J, the junction contained 7 bases not matched to a gene. In DNA, the CDR3 is TGTGCCAGCAGTCCGCGGGGGTTTCGCTACAATGAGCAGTTCTTC. This sequence encodes CASSPRGFRYNEQFF.

This sequence joins TRBV4-2 and TRBJ2-3; D remains ambiguous. There are 19 residues in the CDR3. Germline CDR1 LGHNA, CDR2 YNFKEQ. V gave up 4 bases and J gave up 2 bases, with 25 bases separating them. The DNA for the CDR3 is TGTGCCAGCAGCCTATCACTCCTCGGCGGCGAATCCTCCACAGATACGCAGTATTTT. Translation gives CASSLSLLGGESSTDTQYF.

This rearrangement joins TRBV6-5 to TRBJ1-2, with TRBD1 matching over 7 bases. V gave up 5 bases and J gave up 1 base; unmatched junction bases: 4. Germline CDR1 is MNHEY and CDR2 is SVGAGI. The CDR3 length is 14 residues. In DNA form, the CDR3 reads TGTGCCAGCAGTGCCGGGACAGTTAACTATGGCTACACCTTC. Protein product: CASSAGTVNYGYTF.

The rearrangement links TRBV5-6 to TRBJ1-2; 9 bases are shared with TRBD1. The V gene end was trimmed by 4 bases and the J gene end by 7 bases; junction bases not matched to a gene: 5. Germline loops: CDR1 SGHDT, CDR2 YYEEEE. The CDR3 contains 13 residues. The CDR3 region is CASSPGTGFGYTF. CDR3 nucleotides: TGTGCCAGCAGCCCCGGGACAGGGTTTGGCTACACCTTC.

V is TRBV2 and J is TRBJ2-3; 8 bases fit TRBD1. Looked up from germline, CDR1 is SNHLY and CDR2 is FYNNEI. With V trimmed by 6 bases and J by 4 bases, 6 bases remained unmatched. The CDR3 sequence is 14 residues long. The CDR3: CASSLQGVPDTQYF. CDR3 in DNA: TGTGCCAGCAGCCTACAGGGGGTGCCAGATACGCAGTATTTT.

The CDR3 sequence is CASRRALPYQPQHF. The CDR3 coding sequence is TGTGCCAGCAGGAGAGCCCTACCCTACCAGCCCCAGCATTTT. The J gene is TRBJ1-5, the V gene TRBV28, with unresolved D. Germline lookup yields CDR1 MDHEN and CDR2 SYDVKM. V lost 6 bases to trimming and J lost 7 bases, with 16 bases between them. This CDR3 is built from 14 residues.

The rearrangement links TRBV4-1 to TRBJ2-1; D uncertain. CDR1 and CDR2 from the germline V gene are MGHRA and YSYEKL. The CDR3 totals 15 residues. V lost 0 bases and J lost 8, with 14 bases in between. The CDR3 is CASSQDGSESDEQFF. The CDR3 DNA is TGCGCCAGCAGCCAAGATGGATCGGAGAGCGATGAGCAGTTCTTC.

This chain joins TRBV7-3 and TRBJ1-1, with 7 bases aligning to TRBD1. Germline trimming cut 5 bases from V and 1 base from J; bases unmatched to any gene: 10. CDR1 is SGHTA, CDR2 FQGTGA, per germline. The CDR3 totals 16 residues. This CDR3 reads CASSLHPRQGNTEAFF. CDR3 DNA: TGTGCCAGCAGCCTTCATCCCAGACAGGGGAACACTGAAGCTTTCTTT.

In this sample, this clone turned up a few times. V is TRBV5-1 and J is TRBJ2-1; possibly TRBD1 for D (6 bases). Trimming removed 7 bases from V and 1 base from J, with 12 bases in between. This CDR3 spans 14 amino acids. Germline lookup yields CDR1 SGHRS and CDR2 YFSETQ. The CDR3 region is CASELGGSYNEQFF. For the CDR3, the DNA is TGCGCCAGCGAATTAGGGGGATCCTACAATGAGCAGTTCTTC.

The chain combines TRBV18 with TRBJ2-7; weak D call: TRBD2 (6 bases). The CDR3 sequence is 14 residues long. The germline V gene encodes CDR1 KGHSH and CDR2 LQKENI. Trimming pared 6 bases from V and 2 bases from J, leaving 14 bases between. In DNA, the CDR3 is TGTGCCAGCTCTGCAGGCGGGGCCACCTACGAGCAGTACTTC. Residues: CASSAGGATYEQYF.

V and J are TRBV11-3 and TRBJ1-1, with TRBD1 matching over 10 bases. Germline loops: CDR1 SGHNT, CDR2 YENEEA. V gave up 4 bases and J gave up 5 bases; unmatched junction bases: 4. This CDR3 contains 14 residues. The CDR3 coding sequence is TGTGCCAGCAGCTACGGACAGGGGGGGACTGAAGCTTTCTTT. It translates to CASSYGQGGTEAFF.

The CDR3 region has the DNA TGTGCCAGCAGCTTGGTCGTCCCCTCTGGAAACACCATATATTTT. Translated, it gives CASSLVVPSGNTIYF. The chain is built from TRBV5-6 and TRBJ1-3, with D unresolved. This CDR3 region has 15 residues. V lost 0 bases and J 0 bases, leaving 7 bases between the germline ends. Germline V gene data show CDR1 as SGHDT and CDR2 as YYEEEE.

This clone turned up a few times. The chain joins TRBV6-5 to TRBJ2-7, with a tentative D call TRBD2 (6 bases). The length of the CDR3 is 13 residues. V lost 5 bases and J 3 bases, leaving 11 bases between the germline ends. Germline V gene data show CDR1 as MNHEY and CDR2 as SVGAGI. This CDR3 is CASSPRELYEQYF. CDR3 nucleotides: TGTGCCAGCAGTCCCCGGGAGCTCTACGAGCAGTACTTC.

This clone appeared a single time. V and J are TRBV7-3 and TRBJ2-1; TRBD2 matches at 7 bases. The CDR3 is 11 amino acids. In germline, CDR1 is SGHTA, CDR2 FQGTGA. V was clipped by 8 bases and J by 6 bases; unmatched bases: 1. The DNA of the CDR3 is TGTGCCAGCGGGAGGGGCAATGAGCAGTTCTTC. It yields the protein CASGRGNEQFF. Supplemented by reference TRBV7-3 and TRBJ2-1, the full variable domain reads GAGVSQTPSNKVTEKGKYVELRCDPISGHTALYWYRQSLGQGPEFLIYFQGTGAADDSGLPNDRFFAVRPEGSVSTLKIQRTERGDSAVYLCASGRGNEQFFGPGTRLTVL.

This chain uses TRBV2 with TRBJ1-6; 10 bases match TRBD1. V lost 2 bases and J lost 10; bases outside the gene matches: 8. Germline V gives CDR1 SNHLY, CDR2 FYNNEI. The CDR3 loop spans 16 amino acids. In nucleotides, the CDR3 is TGTGCCAGCAGTGAACGTGGGGACAGGGGTGGATCACCCCTCCACTTT. Translating it yields CASSERGDRGGSPLHF.

The V call is TRBV7-9, the J call TRBJ2-7; 9 bases line up with TRBD1. The CDR3 consists of 15 residues. Per germline, CDR1 SEHNR and CDR2 FQNEAQ (reference sequence). V dropped 5 bases and J dropped 6; count of bases not matched to a gene: 11. The CDR3 region is CASSTTGGEYGEQYF. The DNA for the CDR3 is TGTGCCAGCAGCACAACAGGGGGCGAGTATGGCGAGCAGTACTTC.